In its sample, the clone carrying this TCR beta chain was seen a few times. Sequenced by immunoSEQ multiplex PCR; TCRdb stores in-frame clones only, minus some. The data show tens of thousands of clones, with 75% to 85% seen just once and about 2.2% held by the top ten. This sample was taken from a study of ipilimumab plus nivolumab after autologous stem cell transplantation. This clonotype was obtained from a male donor with diffuse large B-cell lymphoma. Sequencing was performed on PBMCs, taken in a trial of ipilimumab plus nivolumab as post-transplant consolidation.

DNA of the CDR3: TGTGCCAGCAGAGCTCTTACCTCGGACAGGAACTATGGCTACACCTTC. This sequence encodes CASRALTSDRNYGYTF. V is TRBV2 and J is TRBJ1-2, with 7 bases matching TRBD1. Germline V gene sequence: CDR1 SNHLY, CDR2 FYNNEI. The CDR3 totals 16 residues. V was clipped by 6 bases and J by 2 bases; unmatched bases: 12. Drawing the rest from reference TRBV2 and TRBJ1-2, the complete variable domain is EPEVTQTPSHQVTQMGQEVILRCVPISNHLYFYWYRQILGQKVEFLVSFYNNEISEKSEIFDDQFSVERPDGSNFTLKIRSTKLEDSAMYFCASRALTSDRNYGYTFGSGTRLTVV.